The next 8 T cell receptor beta chains were all read from a single sample in a study of CD8 T cells in ankylosing spondylitis. Study results and limitations: Within ankylosing spondylitis blood, a TCR beta motif made up of eight or nine highly homologous variants appeared to be characteristic.

One entry per CDR3 protein results from TCRdb running MiXCR on the 5' RACE reads. The data hold hundreds of thousands of distinct CDR3 sequences, with 25% to 30% observed a single time. These receptors' antigens are unknown. Specimen: blood, either unsorted or a sorted T cell fraction (not recorded which). These receptors were collected from a male donor with ankylosing spondylitis.

This clonotype was picked up a small number of times. CDR3 DNA: TGCGCCAGCAGGACCTTTTCCGGGCTAGAAACCCAGTACTTC. Its protein is CASRTFSGLETQYF. This chain uses TRBV5-1 with TRBJ2-5; D remains ambiguous. Trimming removed 5 bases from V and 8 bases from J, with 19 bases in between. The CDR3 loop spans 14 amino acids. Germline V gives CDR1 SGHRS, CDR2 YFSETQ.

This clonotype occurred a few times. V and J are TRBV10-3 and TRBJ2-3, with D possibly TRBD1 on 6 matching bases. CDR1 is ENHRY, CDR2 SYGVKD, per germline. The V end lost 3 bases, the J end lost 3 bases, and 7 bases lay between the germline ends. CDR3 length: 13 residues. The CDR3 here is CAISDQGTDTQYF. The CDR3 region has the DNA TGTGCCATCAGTGACCAGGGGACAGATACGCAGTATTTT.

There are a few counts of this clonotype. This chain links TRBV4-1 with TRBJ1-6; D remains unclear. The CDR3 length is 14 residues. V dropped 4 bases and J dropped 8 bases, with 12 bases sitting between them. Per germline, CDR1 MGHRA and CDR2 YSYEKL. The CDR3 spells CASSLILVDSPLHF. Here the CDR3 DNA reads TGCGCCAGCAGCCTTATTCTAGTGGATTCACCCCTCCACTTT.

V usage is TRBV27 and J usage is TRBJ2-6; 7 bases line up with TRBD2. Germline CDR1 and CDR2: MNHEY and SMNVEV (reference sequence). Losses at the gene ends were 5 bases for V and 0 bases for J; bases not matched to a gene: 7. This CDR3 contains 17 residues. CDR3 amino acids: CASSTLAVFSGANVLTF. The CDR3 bases are TGTGCCAGCAGTACCCTAGCGGTCTTCTCTGGGGCCAACGTCCTGACTTTC.

The chain uses TRBV29-1 and TRBJ2-2; 7 bases line up with TRBD1. The junction had 10 bases not matched to a gene; V was cut back by 5 bases and J by 4 bases. CDR1 and CDR2 (germline): SQVTM, ANQGSEA. The CDR3 is 15 amino acids. The DNA for the CDR3 is TGCAGCGTTCAACAGGGGACGGCATCCACCGGGGAGCTGTTTTTT. As protein: CSVQQGTASTGELFF.

This clonotype was seen many times. The rearrangement joins TRBV20-1 to TRBJ1-2, with 7 nucleotides matching TRBD1. CDR1 is DFQATT and CDR2 is SNEGSKA in the germline V gene (reference sequence). V lost 6 bases to trimming and J lost 4 bases; unmatched junction nucleotides: 5. The CDR3 contains 12 residues. CDR3 coding DNA: TGCAGTGCCTCCAGGGGGGGCTATGGCTACACCTTC. Encoded protein: CSASRGGYGYTF.

The count of this clonotype is one. The genes are TRBV3-1 and TRBJ2-1, with TRBD2 identical over 13 bases. Germline V CDR1 and CDR2: LGHDT, YNNKEL (reference sequence). V shed 5 bases, J shed 6 bases, and the junction held 4 bases outside the gene matches. The CDR3 totals 15 residues. The CDR3 here is CASSSRTSGGNEQFF. In nucleotides, the CDR3 is TGTGCCAGCAGCTCACGGACTAGCGGGGGCAATGAGCAGTTCTTC.

This clonotype was counted many times. The CDR3: CASSLELAGRSYNEQFF. The CDR3 DNA reads TGCGCCAGCAGCTTGGAACTAGCGGGTCGCTCCTACAATGAGCAGTTCTTC. J is TRBJ2-1 and V is TRBV5-1; TRBD2 aligns across 9 bases. The V gene's germline CDR1 is SGHRS and CDR2 YFSETQ. This CDR3 contains 17 residues. V trimming: 0 bases; J trimming: 0 bases; junction bases outside the gene matches: 4. The whole variable domain, remainder taken from reference TRBV5-1 and TRBJ2-1, is KAGVTQTPRYLIKTRGQQVTLSCSPISGHRSVSWYQQTPGQGLQFLFEYFSETQRNKGNFPGRFSGRQFSNSRSEMNVSTLELGDSALYLCASSLELAGRSYNEQFFGPGTRLTVL.